This T cell receptor beta chain was sequenced during a study of blood T cell repertoires in COVID-19. Whole-study context: Acute and convalescent COVID-19 samples came from the United States, Italy and Spain.

Trimming removed 3 bases from V and 5 bases from J; junction bases left unmatched: 10. Germline CDR1 reads SGHTS; CDR2 reads YDEGEE. The CDR3 is 15 residues long. Under the authors' procedure: Nucleated cell number was recorded as an estimate derived from reference gene primer amplification. Only in-frame clones appear in the TCRdb table, and some are missing; sequencing was by immunoSEQ multiplex PCR. Clonal size and the V and J genes are those of that table, whereas D and trimming came from the DNA. The sample yields around 380,000 clones, 70% to 85% seen once. The receptor's source is a human donor with acute or convalescent COVID-19. The donor label of this sample is uncertain. The material sequenced was peripheral blood. The chain combines TRBV5-8 with TRBJ2-7; 8 positions agree with TRBD1. CDR3 loop: CASSSDRGTSHEQYF. CDR3 DNA sequence: TGTGCCAGCAGCTCAGACAGGGGAACCAGCCACGAGCAGTACTTC.